Listed here are 32 T cell receptor beta chains from one sample, sequenced in a study of brain T cells in children with intractable seizures. The protocol was immunoSEQ multiplex PCR, while the TCRdb copy is restricted to in-frame clones and leaves out a portion. The sample records roughly 80,000 clones, about 93% being singletons. Sequenced here: peripheral blood, sampled at surgery. The receptors shown here come from a girl under 10 years old with Rasmussen encephalitis and intractable seizures.

The rearrangement joins TRBV6-4 to TRBJ2-3, with 11 bases aligning to TRBD1. The CDR3 extends over 14 amino acids. Germline CDR1 and CDR2: MRHNA and SNTAGT. The trim removed 3 bases at V and 4 bases at J, leaving 0 bases unmatched. CDR3 in amino acids: CASSEGQGADTQYF. The CDR3 DNA follows: TGTGCCAGCAGTGAGGGACAGGGGGCAGATACGCAGTATTTT.

The chain uses TRBV11-3 and TRBJ2-7; D uncertain. CDR3 size: 12 residues. V lost 1 base to trimming and J lost 2 bases, with 3 bases between them. Germline V gives CDR1 SGHNT, CDR2 YENEEA. The CDR3 nucleotides read TGTGCCAGCAGCTTAGCGGCCTACGAGCAGTACTTC. This codes for CASSLAAYEQYF.

The genes are TRBV6-6 and TRBJ1-1, with unresolved D. Deletions cut 2 bases from V and 3 bases from J, with 10 bases between. CDR1 MNHNY and CDR2 SVGAGI come from the germline V gene (reference sequence). CDR3 size: 14 residues. The CDR3 loop reads CASSYGRADTEAFF. In nucleotides, the CDR3 is TGTGCCAGCAGTTACGGTAGGGCTGACACTGAAGCTTTCTTT.

This rearrangement joins TRBV5-4 to TRBJ2-7; TRBD2 agrees at 9 bases. Germline trimming cut 4 bases from V and 2 bases from J; bases unmatched to any gene: 13. The V gene's germline CDR1 is SGHNT and CDR2 YYREEE (reference sequence). The CDR3 is 17 amino acids. This CDR3 reads CASSRSVAGVSTYEQYF. CDR3 DNA sequence: TGTGCCAGCAGCCGATCGGTAGCGGGAGTTTCCACCTACGAGCAGTACTTC.

J is TRBJ2-5 and V is TRBV5-4; D unresolved. Between the trimmed V and J ends, which lost 0 bases and 0 bases, there was a span of 6 bases. This CDR3 is 14 amino acids long. Germline V gene lookup returns CDR1 SGHNT and CDR2 YYREEE (reference sequence). The CDR3 loop reads CASSLGRNQETQYF. CDR3 coding DNA: TGTGCCAGCAGCTTGGGGCGGAACCAAGAGACCCAGTACTTC.

The chain couples TRBV15 to TRBJ2-1, with a weak D call TRBD2 (5 bases). This CDR3 has 18 residues. V shed 3 bases and J shed 9 bases, with 27 bases lying between them. CDR1 and CDR2 from the germline V gene are LNHNV and YYDKDF (reference sequence). CDR3 residues: CATSSLTIYPRGLSEQFF. The CDR3 DNA reads TGTGCCACCAGCAGTCTTACCATCTATCCCCGGGGATTGAGTGAGCAGTTCTTC.

V gene TRBV7-9 combines with J gene TRBJ1-1; no clear D. Germline CDR1 is SEHNR and CDR2 is FQNEAQ (reference sequence). This CDR3 is built from 14 residues. Between the trimmed V and J ends, which lost 5 bases and 4 bases, there was a span of 14 bases. The CDR3 sequence is CASSADLVLTEAFF. Written as DNA, the CDR3 is TGTGCCAGCAGCGCGGACTTGGTGCTCACTGAAGCTTTCTTT.

This chain connects TRBV25-1 to TRBJ2-3; D not resolved. The CDR3 totals 13 residues. V was shortened by 8 bases and J by 2 bases, with 11 bases between the two germline ends. CDR1 is MGHDK, CDR2 SYGVNS, per germline. For the CDR3, the DNA is TGTGCCAGCGGACCCTTTTTCACAGATACGCAGTATTTT. Translated: CASGPFFTDTQYF.

The rearrangement uses TRBV10-1 and TRBJ2-7; 10 bases agree with TRBD2. CDR3 length: 17 amino acids. The J segment lost 3 bases and the V segment lost 4 bases, leaving 12 bases of the junction unmatched. The germline CDR1 and CDR2 sequences are WNHNN and SYGVQD (reference sequence). CDR3 coding DNA: TGCGCCAGCAGTGGAGGTACTAGCGGGATGTTCCTCTACGAGCAGTACTTC. This translates into CASSGGTSGMFLYEQYF.

The table lists this clone with a count of one. The CDR3 nucleotides are TGTGCCAGCAGCCGGGTAGGGGGCGAGCAGTACTTC. Encoded protein: CASSRVGGEQYF. This chain joins TRBV12-3 or TRBV12-4 and TRBJ2-7, with D possibly matching TRBD1 (6 bases). This CDR3 has 12 amino acids. Trimming stripped 6 bases from V and 6 bases from J, with 12 bases between.

V and J are TRBV24-1 and TRBJ1-5; no clear D gene. The V gene's germline CDR1 is KGHDR and CDR2 SFDVKD. This CDR3 comprises 14 residues. V gave up 4 bases and J gave up 0 bases, with 6 bases separating them. The CDR3 DNA reads TGTGCCACCAGTGAGTGGGATAGCAATCAGCCCCAGCATTTT. It translates to CATSEWDSNQPQHF.

CDR3: CVRSPERVGQPQHF. The CDR3 DNA sequence: TGTGTCAGAAGCCCAGAGAGGGTAGGACAGCCCCAGCATTTT. The J gene is TRBJ1-5, the V gene TRBV7-5. TRBV7-5 is a pseudogene segment. The CDR3 loop spans 14 amino acids.

The rearrangement uses TRBV6-6 and TRBJ2-7; D is unclear. Per the germline V gene, CDR1 is MNHNY and CDR2 is SVGAGI (reference sequence). V was clipped by 6 bases and J by 6 bases, with 12 bases between them. This CDR3 has 12 residues. The CDR3 sequence: CASSEGNIEQYF. As DNA, the CDR3 is TGTGCCAGCAGCGAAGGGAATATCGAGCAGTACTTC.

In its sample, this clone was seen once. V gene TRBV19 combines with J gene TRBJ2-7; 9 bases fit TRBD1. With 5 bases clipped from V and 0 bases from J, the junction kept 2 bases outside the gene matches. The CDR3 consists of 14 residues. Germline assignment: CDR1 LNHDA and CDR2 SQIVND (reference sequence). CDR3 region: CASSATGGSYEQYF. CDR3 nucleotides: TGTGCCAGTAGTGCGACAGGGGGCTCCTACGAGCAGTACTTC.

The chain combines TRBV25-1 with TRBJ1-1; D gene unclear. V dropped 2 bases and J dropped 2 bases, with 6 bases sitting between them. The CDR3 has 13 residues. Germline CDR1 is MGHDK and CDR2 is SYGVNS. The CDR3 DNA reads TGTGCCAGCAGTGAAATCGGAAACACTGAAGCTTTCTTT. Protein: CASSEIGNTEAFF.

The rearrangement uses TRBV29-1 and TRBJ2-1; TRBD2 agrees at 9 bases. The CDR3 is 14 residues long. The V gene end was trimmed by 3 bases and the J gene end by 2 bases; junction bases not matched to a gene: 2. Germline V gene lookup returns CDR1 SQVTM and CDR2 ANQGSEA. CDR3 coding DNA: TGCAGCGTTGACCGACTAGCGGCCTACAATGAGCAGTTCTTC. As protein: CSVDRLAAYNEQFF.

The table lists this clone with a count of one. Relative to the germline gene, one junction end is altered; a read error may explain this. This CDR3 reads CASSRGPTAVDF. The DNA for the CDR3 is TGTGCCAGCAGCCGCGGTCCGACGGCGGTGGATTTT. The chain joins TRBV3-1 (or the pseudogene TRBV3-2) to TRBJ2-3, with D hard to call. CDR3 size: 12 residues. Germline CDR1 is LGHDT and CDR2 is YNNKEL (reference sequence).

The chain links TRBV7-2 to TRBJ1-4; tentatively, D is TRBD1 (5 bases). There are 17 residues in the CDR3. Germline-derived CDR1 and CDR2 are SGHTA and FQGNSA. With 1 base removed from V and 6 bases from J, the gap between germline ends came to 18 bases. The CDR3 sequence: CASSLVGPGRKYEKLFF. The DNA of the CDR3 is TGTGCCAGCAGCTTAGTAGGGCCGGGACGGAAATATGAAAAACTGTTTTTT.

Only a few counts were recorded for this clone. The V gene is TRBV5-6, the J gene TRBJ1-6; D gene uncertain. This CDR3 region has 16 residues. Germline V CDR1 and CDR2: SGHDT, YYEEEE. V was pared by 0 bases and J by 1 base, with 8 bases between. The CDR3 protein is CASSLEAGSYNSPLHF. The CDR3 DNA follows: TGTGCCAGCAGCTTGGAAGCGGGATCCTATAATTCACCCCTCCACTTT.

This rearrangement joins TRBV19 to TRBJ2-3; the D is unclear. The CDR3 sequence is 17 residues long. V was trimmed by 4 bases and J by 0 bases, leaving 17 bases between them. From germline, CDR1 is LNHDA and CDR2 SQIVND (reference sequence). The CDR3 DNA sequence: TGTGCCAGTAGTACCAGGAGTCCCCCCCCTAGCACAGATACGCAGTATTTT. It specifies CASSTRSPPPSTDTQYF.

Details on this clone: This sample includes further DNA sequences coding for the same CDR3. The rearrangement links TRBV7-3 to TRBJ2-3; D not certain. Germline-derived CDR1 and CDR2 are SGHTA and FQGTGA. V was clipped by 2 bases and J by 0 bases, with 3 bases between them. There are 13 residues in the CDR3. CDR3 DNA: TGTGCCAGCAGCTTATCTAGCACAGATACGCAGTATTTT. Translating gives CASSLSSTDTQYF.

The chain uses TRBV19 and TRBJ1-1, with D unclear. Germline CDR1 is LNHDA and CDR2 is SQIVND (reference sequence). This CDR3 comprises 11 residues. The germline V and J ends were trimmed by 3 bases and 7 bases, with 6 bases remaining between them. In nucleotides, the CDR3 is TGTGCCAGTAGTATTCTCGGTGAAGCTTTCTTT. This sequence encodes CASSILGEAFF.

In DNA, the CDR3 is TGCGCCAGCAGCCAAAGGCAGGGGAATGGCTACACCTTC. This sequence encodes CASSQRQGNGYTF. The rearrangement joins TRBV4-1 to TRBJ1-2; perhaps TRBD1 as D (6 bases). Trimming took 2 bases from V and 6 from J, leaving 10 bases between them. The CDR3 is 13 residues long. CDR1 is MGHRA, CDR2 YSYEKL, per germline.

CDR3 loop: CASSQSKPHTEAFF. In DNA, the CDR3 is TGCGCCAGCAGTCAATCGAAGCCTCACACTGAAGCTTTCTTT. The chain carries TRBV23-1 and TRBJ1-1; unclear D gene. TRBV23-1 is treated as an ORF (open reading frame) with a function not yet certain. This CDR3 region has 14 residues. Trimming removed 0 bases from V and 3 bases from J, with 8 bases in between.

This chain connects TRBV28 to TRBJ1-2; unclear D gene. Germline CDR1 reads MDHEN; CDR2 reads SYDVKM. With 3 bases removed from V and 8 bases from J, the gap between germline ends came to 16 bases. This CDR3 contains 14 residues. The CDR3 region has the DNA TGTGCCAGCAGTTTTGGCCCAAAGGGAAACGGCTACACCTTC. It yields the protein CASSFGPKGNGYTF.

The chain couples TRBV9 to TRBJ1-6, with unresolved D. CDR1 and CDR2 (germline): SGDLS, YYNGEE. Trimming took off 0 bases at V and 8 bases at J, with 9 bases between the two ends. The CDR3 runs 14 residues. The CDR3 sequence: CASSVAKVDSPLHF. CDR3 nucleotides: TGTGCCAGCAGCGTAGCGAAGGTTGATTCACCCCTCCACTTT.

The genes are TRBV29-1 and TRBJ1-1; no clear D. Per germline, CDR1 SQVTM and CDR2 ANQGSEA. With 4 bases removed from V and 1 base from J, the gap between germline ends came to 4 bases. This CDR3 is 11 amino acids long. CDR3 protein: CSVAANTEAFF. As DNA, the CDR3 is TGCAGCGTTGCAGCGAACACTGAAGCTTTCTTT.

The rearrangement joins TRBV19 to TRBJ1-1, with a weak D call TRBD1 (5 bases). Germline lookup yields CDR1 LNHDA and CDR2 SQIVND (reference sequence). The CDR3 has 13 amino acids. Trimming removed 3 bases at V and 3 bases at J, with 8 bases between. CDR3 residues: CASSIGGYTEAFF. The DNA for the CDR3 is TGTGCCAGTAGTATCGGGGGTTACACTGAAGCTTTCTTT.

CDR3 DNA: TGTGCCAGCAGCTTAGTCCCAGGGTGGTTAATCGGACACGAGCAGTACTTC. Residues: CASSLVPGWLIGHEQYF. The chain employs TRBV7-9 and TRBJ2-7; maybe TRBD1 (5 bases). The V end lost 1 base, the J end lost 5 bases, and 21 bases lay between the germline ends. Germline CDR1 is SEHNR and CDR2 is FQNEAQ (reference sequence). The CDR3 runs 17 residues.

The rearrangement joins TRBV18 to TRBJ2-3; D ambiguous. Germline lookup yields CDR1 KGHSH and CDR2 LQKENI. This CDR3 region has 14 residues. Trimming removed 2 bases from V and 0 bases from J, with 6 bases in between. The CDR3 region is CASSPAMSTDTQYF. DNA for the CDR3: TGTGCCAGCTCACCAGCGATGAGCACAGATACGCAGTATTTT.

The V and J genes are TRBV7-2 and TRBJ1-1; TRBD1 might be the D (5 bases). Trimming cost V 2 bases and J 3 bases, with 19 bases left between them. Germline V gene lookup returns CDR1 SGHTA and CDR2 FQGNSA. The CDR3 sequence is 17 residues long. The CDR3 sequence: CASSLRGFSVPYTEAFF. The CDR3, as DNA: TGTGCCAGCAGCTTAAGGGGTTTTTCAGTCCCGTACACTGAAGCTTTCTTT.

This clone was seen once. This chain uses TRBV11-2 with TRBJ1-1; D not certain. V lost 4 bases, J lost 3 bases, and 18 bases lay in between. Germline loops: CDR1 SGHAT, CDR2 FQNNGV. The CDR3 runs 16 residues. Written as DNA, the CDR3 is TGTGCCAGCAGCTCTACCCGAGATAGGGCGGACACTGAAGCTTTCTTT. Translated: CASSSTRDRADTEAFF.